This T cell receptor beta chain was obtained from a study of cytomegalovirus exposure and HLA in healthy donors. General study points: The study reported that TCR beta sequences accurately predicted HLA-A and HLA-B alleles in most subjects. Later work showed greater clonal expansion in HLA-associated TCR beta chains than in equally common others. 87-base-pair reads could not separate some V segments, including TRBV6-2 and TRBV6-3.

Only a few counts were recorded for this clone. The antigen is unknown. Both 60 Vbeta primers and 13 Jbeta primers went into the PCR. Profiling relied on immunoSEQ multiplex PCR, and the TCRdb table lists in-frame clones only, not all of them. The table lists more than 80,000 clones, 65% to 80% of them singletons, with about 14% in the top ten. In germline, CDR1 is MDHEN, CDR2 SYDVKM. This CDR3 is built from 15 residues. Between the trimmed V and J ends, which lost 6 bases and 2 bases, there was a span of 13 bases. This TCR was recovered from a woman in her seventies in good health and CMV-seropositive. Specimen: PBMCs. This sequence joins TRBV28 and TRBJ2-2; D gene unclear. CDR3 residues: CASRQFVQNTGELFF. CDR3 nucleotide sequence: TGTGCCAGCAGACAGTTCGTACAAAACACCGGGGAGCTGTTTTTT.